This is a list of T cell receptor beta chains from one sample in a study of CD8 T cell repertoires and HIV-1 epitope variants. No antigen has been assigned to these receptors. Using immunoSEQ multiplex PCR, the repertoire was profiled, and TCRdb retains in-frame clones only, with some absent. The sample consists of under 7,000 clones, around 60% of them appearing once. Sequencing was done on a sample of cultured CD8+ T cells derived from PBMCs. These TCRs come from a male donor with HIV. Each CDR3 is given with its conserved first and last residue. Fields, in order: CDR3 protein, J gene, V gene.

CDR3: CASSVSAGTGTERDTQYF; J: TRBJ2-3; V: TRBV9
CDR3: CASSLTQGFDEQFF; J: TRBJ2-1; V: TRBV7-3
CDR3: CASSLGQGDGYTF; J: TRBJ1-2; V: TRBV5-4
CDR3: CAISDWGASSYEQYF; J: TRBJ2-7; V: TRBV10-3
CDR3: CASSAGDSYEQYF; J: TRBJ2-7; V: TRBV7-9
CDR3: CASSYSQGTGELFF; J: TRBJ2-2; V: TRBV6-5
CDR3: CASTQDSGANVLTF; J: TRBJ2-6; V: TRBV6-5
CDR3: CASSPDIGTGGNGELFF; J: TRBJ2-2; V: TRBV27
CDR3: CASSAGTAFPQHF; J: TRBJ1-5; V: TRBV19
CDR3: CASSIGSSGYTF; J: TRBJ1-2; V: TRBV19